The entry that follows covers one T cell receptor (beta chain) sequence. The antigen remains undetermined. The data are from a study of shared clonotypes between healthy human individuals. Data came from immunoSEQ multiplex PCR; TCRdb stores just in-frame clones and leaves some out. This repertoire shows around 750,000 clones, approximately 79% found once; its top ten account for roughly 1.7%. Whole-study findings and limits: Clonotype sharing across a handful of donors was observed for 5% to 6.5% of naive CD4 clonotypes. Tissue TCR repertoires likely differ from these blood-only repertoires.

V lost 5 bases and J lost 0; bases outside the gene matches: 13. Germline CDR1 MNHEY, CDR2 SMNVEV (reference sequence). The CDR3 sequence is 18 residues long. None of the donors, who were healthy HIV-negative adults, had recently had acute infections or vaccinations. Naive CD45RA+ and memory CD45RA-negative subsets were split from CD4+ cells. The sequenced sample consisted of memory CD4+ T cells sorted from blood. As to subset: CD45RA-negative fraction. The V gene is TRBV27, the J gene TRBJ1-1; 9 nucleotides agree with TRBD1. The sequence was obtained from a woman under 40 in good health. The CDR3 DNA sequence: TGTGCCAGCAGTACCCGACCGGACAGGGGAATGATGAACACTGAAGCTTTCTTT. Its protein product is CASSTRPDRGMMNTEAFF.